These 18 T cell receptor beta chains came from one sample sequenced in a study of cytomegalovirus exposure and HLA in healthy donors. Both 60 Vbeta primers and 13 Jbeta primers went into the PCR. Profiled with immunoSEQ multiplex PCR; TCRdb holds only in-frame clones, not every one. The sample includes 150,000 to 200,000 clones, around 79% of them seen just once. The sequencing input was PBMCs. Receptor source: a man aged 50-59 years in good health and CMV-seropositive.

This chain uses TRBV7-9 with TRBJ2-5, with 7 bases matching TRBD2. Germline assignment: CDR1 SEHNR and CDR2 FQNEAQ (reference sequence). V lost 4 bases and J lost 5; bases outside the gene matches: 7. This CDR3 spans 14 amino acids. The CDR3 bases are TGTGCCAGCAGCTCGCCGACTAGCCCCGAGACCCAGTACTTC. Translating it yields CASSSPTSPETQYF.

This clone was counted a few times. The chain links TRBV6-1 to TRBJ1-1; D is undetermined. Germline loops: CDR1 MNHNS, CDR2 SASEGT. V was clipped by 7 bases and J by 1 base, with 13 bases between them. The CDR3 covers 14 residues. CDR3 coding DNA: TGTGCCAGCACCACCTGGAGAGAGAACACTGAAGCTTTCTTT. It yields the protein CASTTWRENTEAFF.

The J gene is TRBJ1-5, the V gene TRBV6-6; D is uncertain. CDR3 length equals 13 residues. CDR1 is MNHNY and CDR2 is SVGAGI in the germline V gene (reference sequence). Trimming took 6 bases from V and 11 from J, leaving 17 bases between them. CDR3 bases: TGTGCCAGCAGCGAGGACGGGAATCTGGCCCAGCATTTT. Its protein is CASSEDGNLAQHF.

V usage is TRBV15 and J usage is TRBJ1-2; possibly TRBD1 for D (6 bases). The CDR3 loop spans 15 amino acids. Trimming left V 1 base short and J 0 bases short, with 9 bases between. Germline V gene data show CDR1 as LNHNV and CDR2 as YYDKDF (reference sequence). The CDR3, as DNA: TGTGCCACCAGCAGAGGGGGGGGCGCTAACTATGGCTACACCTTC. Protein: CATSRGGGANYGYTF. Complete variable domain (other parts from reference TRBV15 and TRBJ1-2): DAMVIQNPRYQVTQFGKPVTLSCSQTLNHNVMYWYQQKSSQAPKLLFHYYDKDFNNEADTPDNFQSRRPNTSFCFLDIRSPGLGDTAMYLCATSRGGGANYGYTFGSGTRLTVV.

The rearrangement joins TRBV9 to TRBJ2-2, with 7 bases fitting TRBD2. After removal of 1 base from V and 1 base from J, the junction contained 4 bases not matched to a gene. Germline CDR1 reads SGDLS; CDR2 reads YYNGEE. The CDR3 sequence is 16 residues long. Here the CDR3 DNA reads TGTGCCAGCAGCGTAACCGGGGGGAAGAACACCGGGGAGCTGTTTTTT. Encoded protein: CASSVTGGKNTGELFF.

This clone occurred a few times. The genes are TRBV5-1 and TRBJ1-2; 9 nucleotides agree with TRBD1. J gave up 7 bases and V 2 bases, and 3 bases lay outside the gene matches. CDR3 length: 13 amino acids. Germline V lookup: CDR1 SGHRS, CDR2 YFSETQ. CDR3 DNA sequence: TGCGCCAGCAGCTTACCGGGACAGGGTGGCTACACCTTC. Its translation is CASSLPGQGGYTF.

The chain links TRBV27 to TRBJ2-5; 8 bases align to TRBD2. V lost 3 bases, J lost 5 bases, and 8 bases stayed unmatched. The CDR3 sequence is 15 residues long. Germline CDR1 is MNHEY and CDR2 is SMNVEV (reference sequence). CDR3 amino acids: CASSFGRGGSETQYF. The CDR3 DNA follows: TGTGCCAGCAGTTTTGGTCGGGGGGGCTCTGAGACCCAGTACTTC.

This sequence joins TRBV5-4 and TRBJ2-7, with TRBD1 matching over 7 bases. Unmatched junction bases numbered 5, after V lost 2 bases and J lost 3 bases. The CDR3 extends over 14 amino acids. The germline V gene has CDR1 SGHNT and CDR2 YYREEE (reference sequence). CDR3 nucleotide sequence: TGTGCCAGCAGCTTACCCGGGACAGACTACGAGCAGTACGTC. Translation gives CASSLPGTDYEQYV.

This chain links TRBV5-1 with TRBJ1-4; TRBD1 matches 9 bases. V was clipped by 4 bases and J by 8 bases; unmatched bases: 9. The germline V gene has CDR1 SGHRS and CDR2 YFSETQ. The CDR3 length is 15 residues. The CDR3 here is CASSRDRAGGEKLFF. CDR3 nucleotides: TGCGCCAGCAGCAGGGACAGGGCAGGAGGGGAAAAACTGTTTTTT.

V is TRBV28 and J is TRBJ1-2, with D possibly TRBD1 on 6 matching bases. Germline-derived CDR1 and CDR2 are MDHEN and SYDVKM. The CDR3 totals 12 residues. V was trimmed by 7 bases and J by 7 bases, leaving 13 bases between them. The chain's CDR3 is CASTDRYRGYTF. As DNA, the CDR3 is TGTGCCAGCACCGACAGGTACCGTGGCTACACCTTC.

The V and J genes are TRBV10-1 and TRBJ1-1; 9 nucleotides agree with TRBD1. From germline, CDR1 is WNHNN and CDR2 SYGVQD (reference sequence). Trimming cost V 7 bases and J 0 bases; bases outside gene matches: 9. The CDR3 contains 16 residues. The CDR3 region is CASITDRGVMNTEAFF. In DNA, the CDR3 is TGCGCCAGCATCACCGACAGGGGGGTCATGAACACTGAAGCTTTCTTT.

V usage is TRBV7-8 and J usage is TRBJ1-2; a possible D gene is TRBD1 (6 bases). The CDR3 has 14 amino acids. The V end lost 1 base, the J end lost 2 bases, and 8 bases lay between the germline ends. CDR1 is SGHVS and CDR2 is FQNEAQ in the germline V gene. The CDR3 here is CASSLDQGNYGYTF. CDR3 nucleotides: TGTGCCAGCAGCTTAGATCAGGGGAACTATGGCTACACCTTC.

V and J are TRBV6-6 and TRBJ1-2; D possibly corresponds to TRBD1 (6 bases). V shed 5 bases and J shed 4 bases, with 11 bases lying between them. There are 13 residues in the CDR3. The germline gives CDR1 MNHNY, CDR2 SVGAGI (reference sequence). The CDR3 spells CASSQGQSYGYTF. The CDR3 DNA sequence: TGTGCCAGCAGTCAGGGACAATCCTATGGCTACACCTTC.

The sample holds one count of this clone. The rearrangement joins TRBV4-1 to TRBJ2-3; TRBD2 matches at 10 bases. V lost 0 bases to trimming and J lost 4 bases; unmatched junction nucleotides: 7. CDR1 and CDR2 from the germline V gene are MGHRA and YSYEKL. The CDR3 covers 17 residues. The CDR3 DNA follows: TGCGCCAGCAGCCAAGATGGGTCAGCGGGGGGGCCAGATACGCAGTATTTT. Translation: CASSQDGSAGGPDTQYF.

The rearrangement links TRBV29-1 to TRBJ2-5; 8 bases agree with TRBD1. Germline CDR1 is SQVTM and CDR2 is ANQGSEA. V gave up 7 bases and J gave up 5 bases; unmatched junction bases: 6. The CDR3 totals 12 residues. This CDR3 reads CSGRGPEETQYF. As DNA, the CDR3 is TGCAGCGGCAGGGGGCCGGAGGAGACCCAGTACTTC. The entire variable domain, with the rest obtained from reference TRBV29-1 and TRBJ2-5, is as follows: SAVISQKPSRDICQRGTSLTIQCQVDSQVTMMFWYRQQPGQSLTLIATANQGSEATYESGFVIDKFPISRPNLTFSTLTVSNMSPEDSSIYLCSGRGPEETQYFGPGTRLLVL.

The chain recombines TRBV25-1 with TRBJ2-5; TRBD1 might be the D (5 bases). The germline V and J ends were trimmed by 0 bases and 2 bases, with 7 bases remaining between them. The CDR3 is made up of 14 amino acids. Germline V lookup: CDR1 MGHDK, CDR2 SYGVNS. The CDR3 DNA sequence: TGTGCCAGCAGTGAATATACAGGACAAGAGACCCAGTACTTC. Translated: CASSEYTGQETQYF. The full variable domain, in which reference TRBV25-1 and TRBJ2-5 provide the parts outside the CDR3, is EADIYQTPRYLVIGTGKKITLECSQTMGHDKMYWYQQDPGMELHLIHYSYGVNSTEKGDLSSESTVSRIRTEHFPLTLESARPSHTSQYLCASSEYTGQETQYFGPGTRLLVL.

The V call is TRBV4-3, the J call TRBJ2-5; TRBD1 matches 10 bases. The assigned J gene may be wrong: the sequence end matches TRBJ2-7 better. Germline V gene sequence: CDR1 LGHNA, CDR2 YSLEER. The CDR3 sequence is 15 residues long. The DNA of the CDR3 is TGCGCCAGCAGCCATGGGACAGGGGAACAATACGAGCAGTACTTC. Encoded protein: CASSHGTGEQYEQYF.

The rearrangement links TRBV11-2 to TRBJ1-2; possibly TRBD1 for D (6 bases). Germline CDR1 is SGHAT and CDR2 is FQNNGV. V lost 2 bases to trimming and J lost 4 bases, with 14 bases between them. The CDR3 spans 15 residues. Written as DNA, the CDR3 is TGTGCCAGCAGCTTATACTCAGGGGACGGCTATGGCTACACCTTC. Its protein product is CASSLYSGDGYGYTF.